This T cell receptor beta chain was sequenced for a study of human T cells and chemical hapten exposure. Study-level findings and limits: Versus controls, significantly more large CDR3 similarity clusters arose from expanded TCRs.

Time point specified: pre-sensitization, week 0. Described treatment: therapeutic diphenylcyclopropenone sensitization with weekly scalp DPC. Alopecia patients between 18 and 70 years old and suitable for DPC were used as donors. The authors extracted total RNA from unfractionated whole blood. As handled by the study authors: The median was around 91,000 TCRs per sample, ranging about 23,224 to 690,600. TCRdb called the RACE reads again in MiXCR, with one record for every CDR3 protein. TCRdb's processing, not the authors', yielded these V and J calls. The data hold about 98,000 distinct CDR3 sequences, with 10% to 13% observed a single time. Comment on this clonotype: Its antigen is unknown.

V was trimmed by 5 bases and J by 6 bases, leaving 14 bases between them. This CDR3 is 13 amino acids long. Germline-derived CDR1 and CDR2 are SQVTM and ANQGSEA. This sequence was found in a woman in her sixties with alopecia areata. Some clones in this sample may be carry-over from other donors' samples. The specimen was whole blood, collected in connection with sensitization to the hapten diphenylcyclopropenone (DPC). The chain is built from TRBV29-1 and TRBJ2-1; D call uncertain. CDR3 protein: CSVLKNMGNEQFF. The CDR3 DNA reads TGCAGCGTTCTAAAAAACATGGGCAATGAGCAGTTCTTC.